The 18 T cell receptor beta chains given below trace back to one sample, sequenced in a study of blood T cell repertoires in COVID-19 (dated by TCRdb to 2020 to 2021). The library was generated by the immunoSEQ multiplex PCR assay. TCRdb took over this immuneACCESS table, retaining in-frame rearrangements with V and J assigned. Such tables are incomplete; in checked studies, under half of the missing clones stem from an unresolved V gene, and the remainder is unexplained. The sample table shows about 280,000 clones, and around four fifths are seen once. The ten largest clones capture over 8.5% of the sample. Sequenced input: peripheral blood. The receptors derive from a woman aged 45 to 65 who had recovered from COVID-19.

This clone was seen a handful of times. This chain links TRBV4-2 with TRBJ1-2, with TRBD1 matching 8 bases. Looked up from germline, CDR1 is LGHNA and CDR2 is YNFKEQ. V was clipped by 0 bases and J by 7 bases; unmatched bases: 7. This CDR3 contains 15 residues. The CDR3 reads CASSQERQGAGGYTF. CDR3 coding DNA: TGTGCCAGCAGCCAAGAACGGCAGGGGGCAGGTGGCTACACCTTC.

V usage is TRBV21-1 and J usage is TRBJ1-5; TRBD1 is the table's D call and was not checked against the DNA. TRBV21-1 is flagged as a pseudogene. CDR3 length: 20 amino acids. The CDR3 DNA reads as TGTGCCAGCAGCCGAAAGTTGAAAGTTTGGGACAGGGCTCTGCATCAGCCCCAGCATTTT. It specifies CASSRKLKVWDRALHQPQHF.

This sequence joins TRBV27 and TRBJ2-2; TRBD1 matches 11 bases. CDR1 MNHEY and CDR2 SMNVEV come from the germline V gene (reference sequence). The V segment lost 1 base and the J segment 4 bases; nucleotides outside the gene matches: 2. The CDR3 loop spans 16 amino acids. In DNA, the CDR3 is TGTGCCAGCAGTTTATATGGGACAGGGGGCACCGGGGAGCTGTTTTTT. Its translation: CASSLYGTGGTGELFF.

The chain couples TRBV25-1 to TRBJ2-2; 7 nucleotides line up with TRBD1. The CDR3 totals 16 residues. Trimming cost V 8 bases and J 6 bases; bases outside gene matches: 15. Germline-derived CDR1 and CDR2 are MGHDK and SYGVNS. CDR3 in DNA: TGTGCCAGCCGGAGCGGAGACAGGGTCGTCTCCGGGGAGCTGTTTTTT. It specifies CASRSGDRVVSGELFF.

The chain is built from TRBV7-2 and TRBJ2-7; 12 bases match TRBD2. The CDR3 totals 12 residues. Trimming took 10 bases from V and 6 from J; bases not matched to a gene: 4. Per germline, CDR1 SGHTA and CDR2 FQGNSA. CDR3 residues: CATSGRAGEQYF. Here the CDR3 DNA reads TGTGCCACTAGCGGGAGGGCCGGCGAGCAGTACTTC.

The CDR3 bases are TGTGCCAGCAGCCAGGGGAGCGAGACTTATGGCTACACCTTC. As protein: CASSQGSETYGYTF. J is TRBJ1-2 and V is TRBV9; perhaps TRBD1 as D (6 bases). Trimming shortened V by 4 bases and J by 5 bases, and 15 bases separated the two germline ends. The CDR3 covers 14 residues. Looked up from germline, CDR1 is SGDLS and CDR2 is YYNGEE.

V usage is TRBV7-9 and J usage is TRBJ2-5; 7 bases match TRBD1. Trimming at V came to 1 base and at J to 1 base, leaving 0 bases not matched to a gene. CDR3 length: 14 residues. Germline V gene lookup returns CDR1 SEHNR and CDR2 FQNEAQ (reference sequence). This chain's CDR3 is CASSLDRGQETQYF. CDR3 DNA sequence: TGTGCCAGCAGCTTAGACAGGGGCCAAGAGACCCAGTACTTC.

The chain couples TRBV7-8 to TRBJ1-4, with 8 bases fitting TRBD1. CDR3 length: 14 residues. Looked up from germline, CDR1 is SGHVS and CDR2 is FQNEAQ. V was clipped by 5 bases and J by 7 bases; unmatched bases: 6. The CDR3: CASSVGQGVEKLFF. The DNA for the CDR3 is TGTGCCAGCAGCGTTGGACAGGGAGTTGAAAAACTGTTTTTT.

V gene TRBV13 combines with J gene TRBJ2-2; D call uncertain. Germline loops: CDR1 PRHDT, CDR2 FYEKMQ (reference sequence). Trimming took 5 bases from V and 3 from J, leaving 10 bases between them. This CDR3 has 14 amino acids. In DNA, the CDR3 is TGTGCCAGCAGCAAAACAAGTTACACCGGGGAGCTGTTTTTT. Encoded protein: CASSKTSYTGELFF.

The V and J genes are TRBV28 and TRBJ1-2; 7 bases are shared with TRBD1. Looked up from germline, CDR1 is MDHEN and CDR2 is SYDVKM. The CDR3 runs to 16 residues. V trimming: 3 bases; J trimming: 1 base; junction bases outside the gene matches: 8. CDR3 sequence reads: CASSFRRTGNNYGYTF. In nucleotides, the CDR3 is TGTGCCAGCAGTTTCCGTCGGACAGGAAATAACTATGGCTACACCTTC.

The V gene is TRBV3-1 (or the pseudogene TRBV3-2), the J gene TRBJ1-5; D possibly corresponds to TRBD1 (5 bases). Germline V lookup: CDR1 LGHDT, CDR2 YNNKEL (reference sequence). The V gene lost 0 bases and the J gene lost 3 bases, with 9 bases spanning the gap. This CDR3 is built from 15 residues. The CDR3 here is CASSQEQGFNQPQHF. The CDR3 DNA sequence: TGTGCCAGCAGCCAAGAGCAGGGATTCAATCAGCCCCAGCATTTT.

The chain recombines TRBV5-6 with TRBJ2-1, with a tentative D call TRBD1 (5 bases). Germline values: CDR1 SGHDT, CDR2 YYEEEE. CDR3 length: 15 amino acids. Trimming stripped 4 bases from V and 2 bases from J, with 13 bases between. This CDR3 is CASSRTLEPYNEQFF. The DNA for the CDR3 is TGTGCCAGCAGCCGGACACTCGAACCCTACAATGAGCAGTTCTTC.

In its sample, this clone was seen once. This rearrangement joins TRBV7-3 to TRBJ2-3; 7 positions agree with TRBD2. Losses at the gene ends were 5 bases for V and 4 bases for J; bases not matched to a gene: 15. The CDR3 is made up of 17 amino acids. Germline V gene sequence: CDR1 SGHTA, CDR2 FQGTGA. Written as DNA, the CDR3 is TGTGCCAGCAGCGAACTGCCGGGGCCGGGGGGTGCAGATACGCAGTATTTT. Amino acid sequence: CASSELPGPGGADTQYF.

V and J are TRBV19 and TRBJ1-5; TRBD1 matches at 11 bases. The V gene's germline CDR1 is LNHDA and CDR2 SQIVND (reference sequence). Trimming at V came to 3 bases and at J to 11 bases, leaving 12 bases not matched to a gene. There are 16 residues in the CDR3. The CDR3 loop reads CASSMERTGGVLAQHF. The CDR3 nucleotides are TGTGCCAGTAGTATGGAACGGACAGGGGGCGTTCTAGCCCAGCATTTT.

The chain has TRBV30 and TRBJ2-1; 7 bases align to TRBD2. Germline CDR1 GTSNPN, CDR2 SVGIG (reference sequence). The CDR3 sequence is 14 residues long. The V and J ends lost 4 bases and 1 base, in that order; junction bases with no gene match: 4. The CDR3 region is CAWNTGGSYNEQFF. The CDR3 nucleotides read TGTGCCTGGAATACGGGGGGTTCCTACAATGAGCAGTTCTTC. The variable domain in full, completed from reference TRBV30 and TRBJ2-1, reads SQTIHQWPATLVQPVGSPLSLECTVEGTSNPNLYWYRQAAGRGLQLLFYSVGIGQISSEVPQNLSASRPQDRQFILSSKKLLLSDSGFYLCAWNTGGSYNEQFFGPGTRLTVL.

The rearrangement uses TRBV7-8 and TRBJ1-6, with unresolved D. The V end lost 7 bases, the J end lost 2 bases, and 12 bases lay between the germline ends. The germline CDR1 and CDR2 sequences are SGHVS and FQNEAQ. This CDR3 contains 15 residues. The CDR3 DNA reads TGTGCCAGCACCGTGGCCCCGACCTATAATTCACCCCTCCACTTT. This codes for CASTVAPTYNSPLHF. Combining the CDR3 with reference TRBV7-8 and TRBJ1-6 gives the whole variable domain GAGVSQSPRYKVAKRGQDVALRCDPISGHVSLFWYQQALGQGPEFLTYFQNEAQLDKSGLPSDRFFAERPEGSVSTLKIQRTQQEDSAVYLCASTVAPTYNSPLHFGNGTRLTVT.

The V and J genes are TRBV4-2 and TRBJ2-5, with D perhaps TRBD1 (6 bases). V dropped 0 bases and J dropped 4 bases, with 9 bases sitting between them. The germline V gene encodes CDR1 LGHNA and CDR2 YNFKEQ. The length of the CDR3 is 14 residues. CDR3 loop: CASSQDGGPETQYF. DNA of the CDR3: TGTGCCAGCAGCCAAGATGGGGGCCCAGAGACCCAGTACTTC.

The CDR3 sequence is CAWRRRSSGPQYF. The CDR3 nucleotides are TGTGCCTGGAGGAGACGGTCTAGCGGTCCCCAGTACTTC. The chain joins TRBV30 to TRBJ2-5, with 7 bases matching TRBD2. Germline-derived CDR1 and CDR2 are GTSNPN and SVGIG (reference sequence). The length of the CDR3 is 13 residues. The V and J ends lost 3 bases and 9 bases, in that order; junction bases with no gene match: 10.